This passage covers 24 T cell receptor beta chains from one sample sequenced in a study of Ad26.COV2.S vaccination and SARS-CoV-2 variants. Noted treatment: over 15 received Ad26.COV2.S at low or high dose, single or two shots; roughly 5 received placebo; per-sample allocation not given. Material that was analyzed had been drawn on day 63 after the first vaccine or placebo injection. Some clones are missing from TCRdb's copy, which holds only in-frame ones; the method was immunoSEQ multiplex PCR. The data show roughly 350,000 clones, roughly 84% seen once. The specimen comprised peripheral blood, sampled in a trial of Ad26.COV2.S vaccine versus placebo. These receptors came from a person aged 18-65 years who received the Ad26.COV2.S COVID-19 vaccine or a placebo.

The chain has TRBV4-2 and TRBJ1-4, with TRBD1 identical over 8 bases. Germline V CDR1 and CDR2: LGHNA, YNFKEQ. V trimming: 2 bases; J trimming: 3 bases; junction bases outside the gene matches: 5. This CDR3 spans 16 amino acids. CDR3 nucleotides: TGTGCCAGCAGCCAAACCTCAGGGGGCTCTAATGAAAAACTGTTTTTT. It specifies CASSQTSGGSNEKLFF.

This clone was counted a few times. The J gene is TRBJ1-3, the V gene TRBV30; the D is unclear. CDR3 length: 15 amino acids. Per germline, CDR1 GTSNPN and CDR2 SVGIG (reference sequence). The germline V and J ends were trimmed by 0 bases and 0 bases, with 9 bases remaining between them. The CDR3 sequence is CAWSVRGYSGNTIYF. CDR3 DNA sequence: TGTGCCTGGAGTGTCCGTGGGTACTCTGGAAACACCATATATTTT.

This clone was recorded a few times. CDR3 protein: CASSTRGGSNQPQHF. Written as DNA, the CDR3 is TGCGCCAGCAGCACGCGCGGGGGTAGCAATCAGCCCCAGCATTTT. This sequence joins TRBV4-1 and TRBJ1-5; D is perhaps TRBD1 (5 bases). Trimming cost V 5 bases and J 0 bases, with 11 bases left between them. The germline gives CDR1 MGHRA, CDR2 YSYEKL. CDR3 size: 15 residues.

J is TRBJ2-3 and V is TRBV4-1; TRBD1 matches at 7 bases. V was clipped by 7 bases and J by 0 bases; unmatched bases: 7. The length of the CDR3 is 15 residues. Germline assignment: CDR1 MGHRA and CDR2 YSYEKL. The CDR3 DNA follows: TGCGCCAGCAAAGGGGGCTTCTCTAGCACAGATACGCAGTATTTT. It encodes CASKGGFSSTDTQYF.

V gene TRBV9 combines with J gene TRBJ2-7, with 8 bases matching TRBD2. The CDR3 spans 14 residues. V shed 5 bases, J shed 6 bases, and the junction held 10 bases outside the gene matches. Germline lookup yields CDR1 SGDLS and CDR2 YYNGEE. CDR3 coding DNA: TGTGCCAGCAGTATAGCGGGGTTAGGAGGCGAGCAGTACTTC. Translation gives CASSIAGLGGEQYF.

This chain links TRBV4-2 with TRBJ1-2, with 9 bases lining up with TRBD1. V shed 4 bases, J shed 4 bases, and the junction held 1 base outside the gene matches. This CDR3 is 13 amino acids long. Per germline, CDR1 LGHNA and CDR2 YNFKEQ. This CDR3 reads CASSPTGGYGYTF. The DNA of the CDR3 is TGTGCCAGCAGCCCGACAGGGGGCTATGGCTACACCTTC.

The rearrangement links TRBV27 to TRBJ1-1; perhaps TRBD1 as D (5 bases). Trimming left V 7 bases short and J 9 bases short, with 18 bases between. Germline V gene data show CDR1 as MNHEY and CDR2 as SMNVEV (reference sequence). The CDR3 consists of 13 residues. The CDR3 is CASTPRGRAQAFF. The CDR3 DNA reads TGTGCCAGCACCCCTAGGGGCAGGGCGCAAGCTTTCTTT.

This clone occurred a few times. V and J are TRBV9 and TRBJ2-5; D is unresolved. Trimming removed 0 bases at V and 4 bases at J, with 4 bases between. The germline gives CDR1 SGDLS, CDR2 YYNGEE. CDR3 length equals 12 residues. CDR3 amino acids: CASSVGGETQYF. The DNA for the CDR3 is TGTGCCAGCAGCGTAGGGGGAGAGACCCAGTACTTC.

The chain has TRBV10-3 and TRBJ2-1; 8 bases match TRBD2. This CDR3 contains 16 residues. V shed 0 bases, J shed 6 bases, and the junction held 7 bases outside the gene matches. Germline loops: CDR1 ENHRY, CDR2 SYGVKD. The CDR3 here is CAISESRGSGANEQFF. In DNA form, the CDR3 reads TGTGCCATCAGTGAGTCTCGGGGTAGCGGGGCCAATGAGCAGTTCTTC.

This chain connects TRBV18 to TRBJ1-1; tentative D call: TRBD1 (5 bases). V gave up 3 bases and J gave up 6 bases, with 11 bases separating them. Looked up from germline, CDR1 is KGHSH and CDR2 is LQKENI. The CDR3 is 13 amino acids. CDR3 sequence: CASSPDQGAEAFF. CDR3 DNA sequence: TGTGCCAGCTCACCCGACCAGGGCGCTGAAGCTTTCTTT.

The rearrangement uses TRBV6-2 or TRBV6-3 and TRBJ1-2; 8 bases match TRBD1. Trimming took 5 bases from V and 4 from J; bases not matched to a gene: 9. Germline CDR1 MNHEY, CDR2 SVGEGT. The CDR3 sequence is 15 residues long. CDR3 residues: CASSADRVEFYGYTF. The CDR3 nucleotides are TGTGCCAGCAGTGCGGACAGGGTAGAGTTCTATGGCTACACCTTC.

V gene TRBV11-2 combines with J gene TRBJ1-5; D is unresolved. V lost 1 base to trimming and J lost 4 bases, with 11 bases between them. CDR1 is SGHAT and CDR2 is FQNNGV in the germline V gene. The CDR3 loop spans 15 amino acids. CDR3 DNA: TGTGCCAGCAGCTTAGTTGGCGGTGGGAATCAGCCCCAGCATTTT. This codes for CASSLVGGGNQPQHF.

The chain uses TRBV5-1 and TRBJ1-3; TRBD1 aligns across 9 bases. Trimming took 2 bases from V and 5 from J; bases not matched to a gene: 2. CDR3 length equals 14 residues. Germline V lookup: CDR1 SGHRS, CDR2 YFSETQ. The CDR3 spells CASSFTGGRNTIYF. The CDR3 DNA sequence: TGCGCCAGCAGCTTCACAGGGGGCAGAAACACCATATATTTT.

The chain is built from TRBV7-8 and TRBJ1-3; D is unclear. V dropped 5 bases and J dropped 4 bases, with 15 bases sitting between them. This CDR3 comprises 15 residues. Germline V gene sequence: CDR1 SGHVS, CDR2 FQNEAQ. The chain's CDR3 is CASSPTTAGGNTIYF. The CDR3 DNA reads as TGTGCCAGCAGCCCAACTACAGCCGGAGGAAACACCATATATTTT.

CDR3 DNA: TGTGCCGGCCAAAGTATTAGGCAAGAGACCCAGTACTTC. It encodes CAGQSIRQETQYF. V and J are TRBV28 and TRBJ2-5, with no clear D. Between the trimmed V and J ends, which lost 11 bases and 2 bases, there was a span of 15 bases. The length of the CDR3 is 13 residues. Germline CDR1 reads MDHEN; CDR2 reads SYDVKM.

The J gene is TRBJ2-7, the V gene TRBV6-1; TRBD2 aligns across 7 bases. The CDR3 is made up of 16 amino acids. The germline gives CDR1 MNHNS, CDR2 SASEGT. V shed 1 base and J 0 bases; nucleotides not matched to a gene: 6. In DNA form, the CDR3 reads TGTGCCAGCAGTGAAGGACGAGCGGGGCACTCCTACGAGCAGTACTTC. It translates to CASSEGRAGHSYEQYF.

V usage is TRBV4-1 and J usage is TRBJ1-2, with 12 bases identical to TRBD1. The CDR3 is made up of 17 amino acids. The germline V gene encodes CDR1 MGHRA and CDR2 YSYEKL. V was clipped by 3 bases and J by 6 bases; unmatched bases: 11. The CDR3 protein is CASSHTGTGGARDGYTF. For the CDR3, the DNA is TGCGCCAGCAGCCACACCGGGACAGGGGGCGCAAGGGATGGCTACACCTTC.

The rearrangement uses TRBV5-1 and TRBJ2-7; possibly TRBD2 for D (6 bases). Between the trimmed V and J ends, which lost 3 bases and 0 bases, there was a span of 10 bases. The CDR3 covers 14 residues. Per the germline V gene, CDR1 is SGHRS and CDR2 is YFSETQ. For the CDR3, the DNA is TGCGCCAGCAGCTCGGACGGGAGCTCCTACGAGCAGTACTTC. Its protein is CASSSDGSSYEQYF.

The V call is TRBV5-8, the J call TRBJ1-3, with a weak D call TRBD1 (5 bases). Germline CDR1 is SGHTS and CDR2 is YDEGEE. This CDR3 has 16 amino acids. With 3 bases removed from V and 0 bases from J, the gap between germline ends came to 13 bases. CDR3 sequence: CASSSGTQASGNTIYF. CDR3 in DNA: TGTGCCAGCAGCTCAGGGACTCAAGCCTCTGGAAACACCATATATTTT.

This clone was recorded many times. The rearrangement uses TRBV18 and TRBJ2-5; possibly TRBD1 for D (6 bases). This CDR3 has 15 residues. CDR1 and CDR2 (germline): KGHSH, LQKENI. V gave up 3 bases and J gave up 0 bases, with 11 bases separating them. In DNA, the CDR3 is TGTGCCAGCTCACCCGGGACATCGTACCAAGAGACCCAGTACTTC. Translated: CASSPGTSYQETQYF.

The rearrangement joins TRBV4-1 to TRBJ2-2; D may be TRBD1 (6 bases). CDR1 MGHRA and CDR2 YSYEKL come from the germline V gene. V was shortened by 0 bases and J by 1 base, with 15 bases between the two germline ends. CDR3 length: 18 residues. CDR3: CASSQEAGVIMNTGELFF. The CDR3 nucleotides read TGCGCCAGCAGCCAAGAGGCAGGGGTTATTATGAACACCGGGGAGCTGTTTTTT.

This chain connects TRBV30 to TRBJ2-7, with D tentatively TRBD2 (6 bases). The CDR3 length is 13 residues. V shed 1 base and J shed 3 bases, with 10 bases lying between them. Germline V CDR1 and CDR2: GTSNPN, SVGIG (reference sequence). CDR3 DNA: TGTGCCTGGAGTGCGGGGGTTAACTACGAGCAGTACTTC. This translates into CAWSAGVNYEQYF.

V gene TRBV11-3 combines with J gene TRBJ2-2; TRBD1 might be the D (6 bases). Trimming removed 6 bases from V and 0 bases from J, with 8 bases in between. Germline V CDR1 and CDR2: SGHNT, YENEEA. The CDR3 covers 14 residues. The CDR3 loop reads CASRWTANTGELFF. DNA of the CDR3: TGTGCCAGCAGGTGGACAGCGAACACCGGGGAGCTGTTTTTT.

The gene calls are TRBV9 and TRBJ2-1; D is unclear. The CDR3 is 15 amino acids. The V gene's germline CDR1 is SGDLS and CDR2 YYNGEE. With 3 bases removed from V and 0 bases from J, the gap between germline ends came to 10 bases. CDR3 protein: CASSALQSSYNEQFF. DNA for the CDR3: TGTGCCAGCAGCGCCCTACAGAGCTCCTACAATGAGCAGTTCTTC.